Presented here are 11 T cell receptor beta chains from one specimen sequenced in a study of graft-versus-host responses after intestinal transplantation (dated by TCRdb to the early 2020s). This specimen's time point label, interpreted: cells obtained before transplantation from donor or recipient. Libraries came from the immunoSEQ multiplex PCR assay. TCRdb took over this immuneACCESS table, retaining in-frame rearrangements with V and J assigned. Such tables are incomplete; in checked studies, under half of the missing clones stem from an unresolved V gene, and the remainder is unexplained. The sample table holds approximately 78,000 clones, of which 80% to 90% were seen once. Under 9.5% of the sample is held by the ten biggest clonotypes. No antigen has been assigned to these receptors. Sequenced material: unstimulated CD8+ T cells sorted from spleen or lymph node cells, taken before transplant. The receptors come from a human donor who was the organ donor for an intestinal transplant.

The chain recombines TRBV27 with TRBJ2-1; D is possibly TRBD1 (7 bases). The CDR3 has 20 residues. Trimming shortened V by 1 base and J by 7 bases, and 29 bases separated the two germline ends. Germline V lookup: CDR1 MNHEY, CDR2 SMNVEV (reference sequence). CDR3 in amino acids: CASSLYGGQPGKNMGNEQFF. Here the CDR3 DNA reads TGTGCCAGCAGTTTATACGGGGGACAGCCGGGTAAAAATATGGGGAATGAGCAGTTCTTC.

The V and J genes are TRBV7-3 and TRBJ2-3; D is unresolved. CDR3 length equals 13 residues. Per the germline V gene, CDR1 is SGHTA and CDR2 is FQGTGA. V lost 5 bases to trimming and J lost 4 bases, with 10 bases between them. CDR3 bases: TGTGCCAGCAGCCCTAATCCAGCAGATACGCAGTATTTT. Translation: CASSPNPADTQYF.

Of note for this clone: The sample contains more than one DNA sequence encoding this CDR3. V and J are TRBV2 and TRBJ1-4; D perhaps matches TRBD1 (5 bases). V was cut by 5 bases and J by 8 bases, with 12 bases left in between. The CDR3 runs to 13 residues. In germline, CDR1 is SNHLY, CDR2 FYNNEI. The CDR3 loop reads CASSPGQREKLFF. DNA for the CDR3: TGTGCCAGCAGTCCGGGGCAGCGGGAAAAACTGTTTTTT.

The rearrangement joins TRBV7-8 to TRBJ2-5; D might be TRBD2 (5 bases). Judging by the DNA end, TRBJ2-7 fits better; the J call may be wrong. Looked up from germline, CDR1 is SGHVS and CDR2 is FQNEAQ. This CDR3 is 14 amino acids long. CDR3 coding DNA: TGTGCCAGCAGTCCGGCCGGGATCACCTACGAGCAGTACTTC. Its translation is CASSPAGITYEQYF.

The rearrangement uses TRBV9 and TRBJ2-3, with D possibly being TRBD1 or TRBD2 (5 bases each). This CDR3 has 15 residues. Germline lookup yields CDR1 SGDLS and CDR2 YYNGEE. Between the trimmed V and J ends, which lost 0 bases and 2 bases, there was a span of 10 bases. The CDR3 sequence is CASSVGGRNTDTQYF. In DNA form, the CDR3 reads TGTGCCAGCAGCGTAGGGGGACGGAACACAGATACGCAGTATTTT.

Only one count was recorded for this clone. The CDR3 spells CASSLSYRMNTEAFF. In nucleotides, the CDR3 is TGTGCCAGCAGTTTATCGTACCGGATGAACACTGAAGCTTTCTTT. The chain carries TRBV27 and TRBJ1-1, with D hard to call. In germline, CDR1 is MNHEY, CDR2 SMNVEV (reference sequence). The CDR3 has 15 residues. The ends were cut back, 0 bases at V and 0 bases at J, with 8 bases in the middle.

The CDR3 region is CASSLTSGGPNEQFF. The CDR3, as DNA: TGTGCCAGCAGTCTTACTAGCGGGGGGCCCAATGAGCAGTTCTTC. The genes are TRBV6-1 and TRBJ2-1; 12 bases fit TRBD2. V lost 5 bases and J lost 6; bases outside the gene matches: 5. From germline, CDR1 is MNHNS and CDR2 SASEGT. The CDR3 runs 15 residues.

V and J are TRBV28 and TRBJ2-7; TRBD1 agrees at 7 bases. Germline loops: CDR1 MDHEN, CDR2 SYDVKM. V shed 4 bases and J 2 bases; nucleotides not matched to a gene: 5. The CDR3 is 14 residues long. The CDR3: CASSYLGQPYEQYF. The DNA for the CDR3 is TGTGCCAGCAGTTACCTGGGACAGCCCTACGAGCAGTACTTC. Variable domain in full (rest from reference TRBV28 and TRBJ2-7): DVKVTQSSRYLVKRTGEKVFLECVQDMDHENMFWYRQDPGLGLRLIYFSYDVKMKEKGDIPEGYSVSREKKERFSLILESASTNQTSMYLCASSYLGQPYEQYFGPGTRLTVT.

The V and J genes are TRBV4-1 and TRBJ2-1; TRBD2 matches at 7 bases. This CDR3 comprises 18 residues. With V trimmed by 0 bases and J by 5 bases, 13 bases remained unmatched. The germline V gene encodes CDR1 MGHRA and CDR2 YSYEKL. The CDR3 loop is CASSQEGGVGLGDNEQFF. The DNA of the CDR3 is TGCGCCAGCAGCCAAGAGGGGGGGGTCGGTCTAGGGGACAATGAGCAGTTCTTC.

The chain joins TRBV27 to TRBJ2-2; D is undetermined. V shed 5 bases and J shed 4 bases, with 5 bases lying between them. This CDR3 spans 12 amino acids. Germline V gene lookup returns CDR1 MNHEY and CDR2 SMNVEV (reference sequence). CDR3 region: CASSLFTGELFF. The CDR3 DNA sequence: TGTGCCAGCAGTCTCTTCACCGGGGAGCTGTTTTTT.

The chain links TRBV7-2 to TRBJ2-1, with 7 nucleotides matching TRBD2. The germline CDR1 and CDR2 sequences are SGHTA and FQGNSA. This CDR3 comprises 17 residues. The V gene end was trimmed by 1 base and the J gene end by 0 bases; junction bases not matched to a gene: 6. CDR3 DNA sequence: TGTGCCAGCAGCTTAGGTCTAGCGGAGAGCTCCTACAATGAGCAGTTCTTC. Translating it yields CASSLGLAESSYNEQFF.